A selection of T cell receptor beta chains follows, all from one sample in a study of blood T cell repertoires in COVID-19. Sequencing used immunoSEQ multiplex PCR; TCRdb keeps in-frame clones, though not all of them. The table records some 250,000 clones, about 86% of them present only once. Sequenced input: peripheral blood. The source of these receptors is a woman aged 25 to 39 with COVID-19, enrolled during active disease. The conserved cysteine and the conserved F or W are not part of the CDR3 here. D genes are given only for firm matches.

NA | TRBJ1-2 | TRBV19 | ASSNRQGDGYT
TRBD1 | TRBJ1-3 | TRBV29-1 | SVEGAGGNTIY
NA | TRBJ2-2 | TRBV3-1/TRBV3-2 | ASSQGRTSGGELF
TRBD1 | TRBJ2-3 | TRBV27 | ASSGDSSTDTQY
NA | TRBJ1-1 | TRBV21-1 | ASSKYQDSCNTEAF
TRBD2 | TRBJ2-3 | TRBV3-1/TRBV3-2 | ASSRRTSGMDTQY
TRBD2 | TRBJ2-2 | TRBV5-1 | ASSLVGLDTGELF
NA | TRBJ2-7 | TRBV6-5 | ASSSRLNYEQY
TRBD2 | TRBJ2-3 | TRBV24-1 | ATSDWTSGGLTDTQY
NA | TRBJ2-1 | TRBV24-1 | ATSDAARGSYNEQF
NA | TRBJ2-1 | TRBV12-5 | ASGLVPGNNEQF
NA | TRBJ2-1 | TRBV5-4 | ASSLYLSGSYNEQF
TRBD1 | TRBJ1-1 | TRBV5-5 | ASSSWTGSDTEAF
NA | TRBJ2-4 | TRBV3-1/TRBV3-2 | ASSFGAGVMNIQY
TRBD1 | TRBJ2-7 | TRBV19 | ASSVGTGYHYEQY
NA | TRBJ1-2 | TRBV4-1 | ASSPGRGDYGYT
NA | TRBJ1-5 | TRBV29-1 | SVRDNFNQPQH
NA | TRBJ2-7 | TRBV5-6 | ASSLLVGSPYEQY
NA | TRBJ2-1 | TRBV4-2 | ASSQDRGGQLQNEQF
TRBD2 | TRBJ2-7 | TRBV6-1 | ASSGGTSRRTSGYYEQY
TRBD1 | TRBJ2-1 | TRBV28 | ASSLYGTGYYNEQF
TRBD2 | TRBJ2-7 | TRBV5-1 | ASSPGGPGLWQY
TRBD1 | TRBJ2-3 | TRBV19 | ASSITGGGGTDTQY
TRBD2 | TRBJ2-7 | TRBV27 | ASRPLTPSGGAYEQY
NA | TRBJ1-5 | TRBV5-8 | ASRTGGAPGQPQH
TRBD1 | TRBJ2-5 | TRBV2 | ASSSQGNQETQY
NA | TRBJ1-6 | TRBV2 | ASSQVSNSPLH
TRBD2 | TRBJ2-1 | TRBV19 | ASSLLAGGINEQF
TRBD2 | TRBJ2-1 | TRBV2 | ASRLLAGVYNEQF
TRBD2 | TRBJ2-1 | TRBV6-1 | ASSDGGAIDEQF
TRBD2 | TRBJ2-3 | TRBV4-1 | ASSQDGRGDSTDTQY
TRBD2 | TRBJ2-3 | TRBV14 | ASSQVSGGTDTQY
NA | TRBJ1-1 | TRBV3-1/TRBV3-2 | ASSQESQGYTEAF
NA | TRBJ2-7 | TRBV2 | ASSVPAYEQY
TRBD1 | TRBJ1-2 | TRBV5-1 | ASSRTGEENYGYT
NA | TRBJ2-1 | TRBV7-6 | ASSARAGNSNEQF
NA | TRBJ1-5 | TRBV28 | ASSLRGGPYQPQH
NA | TRBJ1-2 | TRBV7-9 | ASRARGGSTLDGYT
TRBD2 | TRBJ2-1 | TRBV6-4 | ASSVRGESYNEQF
NA | TRBJ1-1 | TRBV6-6 | ASSSAGRMNTEAF
NA | TRBJ2-7 | TRBV18 | ASSLAAGAYEQY
NA | TRBJ1-2 | TRBV5-1 | ASSLAPKGVSLGGYT
NA | TRBJ2-7 | TRBV14 | ASSQAQGTYEQY
NA | TRBJ1-1 | TRBV28 | ASTRAGRGTEAF
NA | TRBJ1-3 | TRBV24-1 | ATSDPTKTGNTIY
TRBD1 | TRBJ2-5 | TRBV5-1 | ASSPRSRGPETQY
NA | TRBJ1-1 | TRBV4-2 | ASSRLGQGGTEAF
NA | TRBJ2-3 | TRBV7-7 | ASSLGIGADTQY
NA | TRBJ2-3 | TRBV12-3/TRBV12-4 | ASTITGIDTQY
NA | TRBJ1-5 | TRBV28 | ASSNGGATSNQPQH
TRBD1 | TRBJ2-1 | TRBV30 | AWSPDRGLYNEQF
TRBD1 | TRBJ1-2 | TRBV27 | ASRGSGTGGAGRGYT
TRBD2 | TRBJ2-3 | TRBV5-1 | ASSQGLAGRTDTQY
TRBD2 | TRBJ2-1 | TRBV15 | ATSRGLAGEGSYNEQF